This is a list of T cell receptor beta chains from one sample in a study of blood T cell repertoires in COVID-19. Using immunoSEQ multiplex PCR, the repertoire was profiled, and TCRdb retains in-frame clones only, with some absent. The sample consists of 300,000 to 450,000 clones, around 84% of them appearing once. The sequencing sample was made of peripheral blood. The receptors shown here come from a woman younger than 30 with acute or convalescent COVID-19. Each CDR3 is given with its conserved first and last residue. D genes are given only for firm matches. Size values are once, few and many counts, or a class for expanded clones, and some rows have none.

TRBJ2-3 | - | - | TRBV27 | CASSLWSGTDTQYF | TGTGCCAGCAGTTTGTGGTCAGGGACAGATACGCAGTATTTT
TRBJ1-2 | - | - | TRBV4-2 | CASSQEYRANYGYTF | TGTGCCAGCAGCCAAGAATACAGGGCTAACTATGGCTACACCTTC
TRBJ2-1 | - | - | TRBV28 | CASSLAQDKFF | TGTGCCAGCAGCTTAGCGCAGGATAAGTTCTTC
TRBJ2-7 | - | - | TRBV3-1/TRBV3-2 | CASSYIGVSYEQYF | TGTGCCAGCAGCTACATAGGGGTCTCCTACGAGCAGTACTTC
TRBJ2-7 | - | TRBD1 | TRBV28 | CASSLTGLNEQYF | TGTGCCAGCAGCCTGACAGGGTTAAACGAGCAGTACTTC
TRBJ2-3 | - | TRBD2 | TRBV15 | CATSRLLNGLAGGLSTDTQYF | TGTGCCACCAGCAGACTTCTGAATGGACTAGCGGGGGGGCTTAGCACAGATACGCAGTATTTT
TRBJ2-1 | - | TRBD2 | TRBV7-3 | CASSEAGGLNEQFF | TGTGCCAGCAGCGAAGCGGGGGGGCTTAATGAGCAGTTCTTC
TRBJ1-6 | - | - | TRBV5-1 | CASSLELGEPLHF | TGCGCCAGCAGCTTGGAATTGGGCGAACCCCTCCACTTT
TRBJ1-4 | few | - | TRBV6-4 | CASEREKASDEKLFF | TGTGCCAGCGAAAGAGAGAAAGCGTCCGATGAAAAACTGTTTTTT
TRBJ1-4 | - | TRBD1 | TRBV5-1 | CASSPGDRGPEELFF | TGCGCCAGCAGCCCGGGGGACAGGGGCCCGGAGGAACTGTTTTTT
TRBJ2-3 | - | TRBD2 | TRBV14 | CASSQKPCGGGCADTQYF | TGTGCCAGCAGCCAGAAGCCTTGCGGGGGGGGGTGTGCAGATACGCAGTATTTT
TRBJ2-3 | - | TRBD1 | TRBV27 | CASSLNRGRDTQYF | TGTGCCAGCAGTTTAAACAGGGGACGAGATACGCAGTATTTT
TRBJ1-5 | - | TRBD1 | TRBV6-1 | CASSASGTGGPNQPQHF | TGTGCCAGCAGTGCATCCGGGACAGGGGGTCCCAATCAGCCCCAGCATTTT
TRBJ2-1 | - | - | TRBV30 | CAWSLVRGEQFF | TGTGCCTGGAGCCTTGTTAGGGGTGAGCAGTTCTTC
TRBJ1-1 | - | - | TRBV4-1 | CASSLPTPGHLNTEAFF | TGCGCCAGCAGCCTGCCCACCCCGGGACACTTGAACACTGAAGCTTTCTTT
TRBJ1-2 | - | - | TRBV19 | CASSTLSNYGYTF | TGTGCCAGTAGCACCCTAAGTAACTATGGCTACACCTTC
TRBJ2-7 | - | TRBD1 | TRBV7-9 | CASSSFPGTGDEQYF | TGTGCCAGCAGCTCTTTCCCCGGGACAGGGGACGAGCAGTACTTC
TRBJ1-1 | - | - | TRBV5-1 | CASSSGRGAAEAFF | TGCGCCAGCAGTTCGGGTCGGGGGGCCGCTGAAGCTTTCTTT
TRBJ2-7 | - | TRBD1 | TRBV30 | CAWRTGTGVYEQYF | TGTGCCTGGCGGACCGGGACAGGGGTCTACGAGCAGTACTTC
TRBJ2-2 | - | TRBD2 | TRBV10-1 | CASSGQREGQTSTGELFF | TGCGCCAGCAGTGGTCAGCGGGAGGGCCAGACGAGCACCGGGGAGCTGTTTTTT
TRBJ2-1 | - | - | TRBV30 | CAWSGSDSSYNEQFF | TGTGCCTGGAGTGGGAGTGACAGTAGTTACAATGAGCAGTTCTTC
TRBJ2-3 | - | TRBD1 | TRBV28 | CASRHRDRFSNTQYF | TGTGCCAGCAGGCACCGGGACAGGTTTTCAAATACGCAGTATTTT
TRBJ2-7 | - | - | TRBV4-1 | CASSQDDEQYF | TGCGCCAGCAGCCAAGACGACGAGCAGTACTTC
TRBJ1-2 | - | - | TRBV2 | CASSENKGPYGYTF | TGTGCCAGCAGTGAAAATAAGGGGCCCTATGGCTACACCTTC
TRBJ2-7 | - | - | TRBV28 | CASSYCCLAPYEQYF | TGTGCCAGCAGCTATTGCTGTCTAGCCCCCTACGAGCAGTACTTC
TRBJ2-1 | - | TRBD2 | TRBV6-4 | CASTRPGKRGGNEQFF | TGTGCCAGCACCCGCCCGGGGAAGCGGGGAGGAAATGAGCAGTTCTTC
TRBJ2-5 | - | - | TRBV9 | CASSPPRVETQYF | TGTGCCAGCAGCCCCCCACGGGTAGAGACCCAGTACTTC
TRBJ2-1 | - | TRBD2 | TRBV19 | CASSIGLAGVPYNEQFF | TGTGCCAGTAGTATCGGGCTAGCGGGGGTCCCCTACAATGAGCAGTTCTTC
TRBJ1-6 | once | - | TRBV7-6 | CASGADGTYNSPLHF | TGTGCCAGCGGAGCTGACGGCACCTATAATTCACCCCTCCACTTT
TRBJ2-2 | few | TRBD2 | TRBV6-4 | CASSVEGGDTGELFF | TGTGCCAGCAGTGTCGAGGGAGGGGACACCGGGGAGCTGTTTTTT
TRBJ1-2 | - | TRBD1 | TRBV9 | CASSTQGTAYGYTF | TGTGCCAGCAGCACGCAGGGGACAGCGTATGGCTACACCTTC
TRBJ1-1 | - | TRBD1 | TRBV30 | CAWTVSWTGGFEAFF | TGTGCCTGGACCGTTTCGTGGACAGGGGGTTTTGAAGCTTTCTTT
TRBJ2-3 | - | TRBD2 | TRBV9 | CASSVDGLAGTDTQYF | TGTGCCAGCAGCGTGGATGGACTAGCCGGCACAGATACGCAGTATTTT
TRBJ2-7 | - | - | TRBV18 | CASSQAERYEQYF | TGTGCCAGCTCGCAAGCGGAACGCTACGAGCAGTACTTC
TRBJ2-7 | - | TRBD1 | TRBV28 | CASSPGQTFYEQYF | TGTGCCAGCAGTCCGGGACAGACTTTCTACGAGCAGTACTTC
TRBJ2-1 | - | TRBD2 | TRBV3-1/TRBV3-2 | CASSQTSGPSYNEQFF | TGTGCCAGCAGCCAAACTAGCGGGCCCTCCTACAATGAGCAGTTCTTC
TRBJ1-2 | - | TRBD1 | TRBV9 | CASSVAPDRGLYGYTF | TGTGCCAGCAGCGTAGCTCCAGACAGGGGGCTCTATGGCTACACCTTC
TRBJ2-7 | - | - | TRBV3-1/TRBV3-2 | CASSQDTVVGEQYF | TGTGCCAGCAGCCAAGATACAGTAGTTGGCGAGCAGTACTTC
TRBJ2-1 | - | TRBD2 | TRBV4-2 | CASSQFGLAGYNEQFF | TGTGCCAGCAGCCAATTCGGACTAGCGGGCTACAATGAGCAGTTCTTC
TRBJ1-4 | - | - | TRBV7-9 | CASSFGGQNEKLFF | TGTGCCAGCAGCTTCGGGGGGCAGAATGAAAAACTGTTTTTT
TRBJ2-6 | - | TRBD1 | TRBV6-6 | CASNRGQVSGANVLTF | TGTGCCAGTAACAGGGGGCAAGTCTCTGGGGCCAACGTCCTGACTTTC
TRBJ2-2 | once | TRBD2 | TRBV9 | CASSVSGLADHTGELFF | TGTGCCAGCAGCGTATCGGGACTAGCGGACCACACCGGGGAGCTGTTTTTT
TRBJ2-3 | - | - | TRBV5-1 | CASSLSGWGADTQYF | TGCGCCAGCAGCTTATCCGGGTGGGGGGCAGATACGCAGTATTTT
TRBJ1-2 | - | TRBD1 | TRBV27 | CASSFRGRGYTF | TGTGCCAGCAGTTTTAGGGGGCGAGGCTACACCTTC
TRBJ1-2 | once | - | TRBV6-1 | CASREAGVPGGYTF | TGTGCCAGCAGGGAAGCCGGGGTCCCGGGTGGCTACACCTTC
TRBJ2-7 | - | TRBD1 | TRBV28 | CASSSGTGSYEQYF | TGTGCCAGCAGTTCTGGGACAGGTTCGTACGAGCAGTACTTC
TRBJ2-1 | once | - | TRBV19 | CASKGRGIFDEQFF | TGTGCCAGTAAGGGTAGGGGCATTTTCGATGAGCAGTTCTTC
TRBJ2-2 | - | - | TRBV28 | CASGTTRNTGELFF | TGTGCCAGCGGGACAACTCGGAACACCGGGGAGCTGTTTTTT